These 8 T cell receptor beta chains were all obtained from the same sample, sequenced in a study of CD8 T cells in ankylosing spondylitis. The study, taken as a whole, reports: The study identified a TCR beta motif of roughly eight highly homologous variants that appeared characteristic of ankylosing spondylitis blood.

These TCRs are of unknown antigen specificity. TCRdb called the 5' RACE reads again in MiXCR, with one record for every CDR3 protein. The data show hundreds of thousands of distinct CDR3 sequences, with approximately 12% seen just once and under 0.6% held by the top ten. Sequencing was carried out using blood, either unsorted or a sorted T cell fraction (not recorded which). The source is a male donor with ankylosing spondylitis.

This clonotype turned up a few times. The V and J genes are TRBV20-1 and TRBJ2-7; D unclear. CDR3 length: 10 amino acids. The V and J ends lost 6 bases and 4 bases respectively, with 7 bases between them. The germline V gene has CDR1 DFQATT and CDR2 SNEGSKA (reference sequence). CDR3 residues: CSAKTYEQYF. The CDR3 coding sequence is TGCAGTGCCAAGACTTACGAGCAGTACTTC.

This chain links TRBV15 with TRBJ1-2; D is possibly TRBD1 (6 bases). Germline V lookup: CDR1 LNHNV, CDR2 YYDKDF (reference sequence). CDR3 length: 15 amino acids. V lost 5 bases and J 2 bases, leaving 15 bases between the germline ends. The CDR3 loop reads CATSRLTGRNYGYTF. The CDR3 bases are TGTGCCACCAGCCGTCTGACAGGAAGAAACTATGGCTACACCTTC. The entire variable domain, with the rest obtained from reference TRBV15 and TRBJ1-2, is as follows: DAMVIQNPRYQVTQFGKPVTLSCSQTLNHNVMYWYQQKSSQAPKLLFHYYDKDFNNEADTPDNFQSRRPNTSFCFLDIRSPGLGDTAMYLCATSRLTGRNYGYTFGSGTRLTVV.

The table lists this clonotype with a few counts. V usage is TRBV20-1 and J usage is TRBJ2-3; D is unresolved. Germline lookup yields CDR1 DFQATT and CDR2 SNEGSKA (reference sequence). The CDR3 length is 12 residues. With 1 base removed from V and 6 bases from J, the gap between germline ends came to 8 bases. The CDR3 spells CSARGAQDTQYF. DNA for the CDR3: TGCAGTGCTAGAGGAGCTCAGGATACGCAGTATTTT.

This clonotype showed up just a few times. The chain is built from TRBV7-2 and TRBJ2-3; maybe TRBD2 (5 bases). Trimming pared 1 base from V and 4 bases from J, leaving 9 bases between. Germline CDR1 reads SGHTA; CDR2 reads FQGNSA. This CDR3 comprises 14 residues. The CDR3 protein is CASSLEASPDTQYF. As DNA, the CDR3 is TGTGCCAGCAGCTTAGAGGCTAGCCCAGATACGCAGTATTTT.

The chain has TRBV9 and TRBJ2-2; D remains unclear. In germline, CDR1 is SGDLS, CDR2 YYNGEE. Trimming took 2 bases from V and 3 from J, leaving 14 bases between them. The CDR3 length is 16 residues. In DNA, the CDR3 is TGTGCCAGCAGCGTCTTCTGGAGCCGAGACACCGGGGAGCTGTTTTTT. Translated, it gives CASSVFWSRDTGELFF.

V gene TRBV6-2 or TRBV6-3 combines with J gene TRBJ1-2; possible D gene TRBD1, 5 bases. The CDR3 runs 13 residues. Deletions cut 6 bases from V and 6 bases from J, with 14 bases between. The germline V gene has CDR1 MNHEY and CDR2 SVGEGT. The CDR3 reads CASSPGLSHGYTF. In DNA form, the CDR3 reads TGTGCCAGCAGCCCGGGACTCTCCCATGGCTACACCTTC.

The rearrangement links TRBV12-3 or TRBV12-4 to TRBJ1-1; D remains ambiguous. V lost 2 bases, J lost 8 bases, and 12 bases lay in between. The CDR3 is made up of 13 amino acids. This chain's CDR3 is CASSLNPTLEAFF. CDR3 bases: TGTGCCAGCAGTTTAAACCCCACTTTAGAAGCTTTCTTT.

The rearrangement uses TRBV2 and TRBJ1-5, with 10 bases that match TRBD1. This CDR3 contains 15 residues. Germline V lookup: CDR1 SNHLY, CDR2 FYNNEI. J gave up 4 bases and V 4 bases, and 4 bases lay outside the gene matches. The CDR3 DNA reads as TGTGCCAGCAGTGGGGACAGGGGTATGAATCAGCCCCAGCATTTT. Translation gives CASSGDRGMNQPQHF.